This T cell receptor (beta chain) derives from a study of T-cell memory formation after mild COVID-19. Study in general: Each donor largely had its own TCR clusters.

In this sample, this clonotype turned up a few times. TCRdb re-analysed the 5' RACE reads in MiXCR, keeping a single row per CDR3 protein. The sample gives nearly 110,000 distinct CDR3 sequences, over 15% of which show up once; 28% is in the top ten. The material sequenced was PBMCs or a T cell subset sorted from them (not recorded which). The sequence was collected from an adult woman who had mild COVID-19 (a few samples of this study predate the infection). Cell type and time point are not known.

The CDR3 DNA sequence: TGTGCCAGCAGCGCCCGAGGACATCGGGCTAACTATGGCTACACCTTC. This codes for CASSARGHRANYGYTF. V and J are TRBV6-5 and TRBJ1-2, with D perhaps TRBD1 (5 bases). The V and J ends lost 6 bases and 0 bases respectively, with 17 bases between them. The CDR3 consists of 16 residues. The germline gives CDR1 MNHEY, CDR2 SVGAGI.